This TCR beta chain is drawn from a study of blood T cell repertoires in COVID-19. Background on the study: The United States, Italy and Spain supplied acute and convalescent COVID-19 samples. Nucleic acid was either cDNA or gDNA, and it came from T cells, B-cell-depleted T cells, or PBMCs.

Source study methods: From reference gene primer amplification, estimates of nucleated cell counts were derived. Clones were read by immunoSEQ multiplex PCR, and TCRdb kept only the in-frame ones, dropping some. V, J and clone size were drawn from that table, and D and trimming were deduced from the DNA. The sample has roughly 99,000 clones, less than 90% seen once. This CDR3 region has 16 residues. V gave up 5 bases and J gave up 4 bases; unmatched junction bases: 7. Germline CDR1 is MNHEY and CDR2 is SVGEGT. The source of this sequence is a human donor in a cohort sampled during active COVID-19. Sequencing was performed on peripheral blood. J is TRBJ2-2 and V is TRBV6-2 or TRBV6-3; 10 nucleotides line up with TRBD2. The CDR3 bases are TGTGCCAGCAGTGACCAGCGGGAGGGCCCCACCGGGGAGCTGTTTTTT. Its translation: CASSDQREGPTGELFF.